The clone carrying this T cell receptor beta chain was seen only a few times. What it recognizes is unknown. The 5'RACE method, run with constant-segment primers, produced TCR alpha and TCR beta cDNA libraries (carrying sample barcodes and UMIs). In TCRdb, the 5' RACE reads were re-called with MiXCR into one record per CDR3 protein. The data contain about 500,000 distinct CDR3 sequences, around 21% of them singletons. The sample comes from a study of T-cell memory formation after mild COVID-19. V lost 5 bases to trimming and J lost 0 bases, with 14 bases between them. CDR1 and CDR2 (germline): MNHEY, SVGAGI. The CDR3 extends over 16 amino acids. Whole-study findings and limits: Whereas later expanders leaned CD4+, clones contracting day 15 to 85 showed a balanced CD4/CD8 makeup. For contracting clones, CD4+ ones sat mainly in CM and EM, CD8+ in EMRA. Some clones that responded turned up in pre-infection memory, which suggests that cross-reactive memory joined in.

The sequenced sample consisted of PBMCs or a T cell subset sorted from them (not recorded which). This chain connects TRBV6-5 to TRBJ2-1; D might be TRBD1 or TRBD2, each matching 5 bases. This sequence was found in an adult woman who had mild COVID-19 (a few samples of this study predate the infection). Cell type and time point are not known. The CDR3 spells CASSKTGRGSYNEQFF. CDR3 coding DNA: TGTGCCAGCAGTAAGACGGGACGCGGCTCCTACAATGAGCAGTTCTTC.